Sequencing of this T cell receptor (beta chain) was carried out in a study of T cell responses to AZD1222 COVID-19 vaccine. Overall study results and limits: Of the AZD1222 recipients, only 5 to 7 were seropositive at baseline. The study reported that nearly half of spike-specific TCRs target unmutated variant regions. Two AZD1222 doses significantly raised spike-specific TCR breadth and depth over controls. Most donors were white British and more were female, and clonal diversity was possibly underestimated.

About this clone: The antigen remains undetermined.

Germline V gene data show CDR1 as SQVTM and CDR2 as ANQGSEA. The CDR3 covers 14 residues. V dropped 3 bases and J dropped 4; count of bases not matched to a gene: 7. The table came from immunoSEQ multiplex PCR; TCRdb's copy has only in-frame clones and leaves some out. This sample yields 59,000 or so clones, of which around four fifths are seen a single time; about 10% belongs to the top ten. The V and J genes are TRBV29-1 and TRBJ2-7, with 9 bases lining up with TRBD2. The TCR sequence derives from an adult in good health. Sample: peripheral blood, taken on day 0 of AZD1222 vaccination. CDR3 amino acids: CSVEREGRPYEQYF. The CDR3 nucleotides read TGCAGCGTTGAGCGGGAGGGCCGTCCATACGAGCAGTACTTC.